These 15 T cell receptor beta chains originate from one sample sequenced in a study of T cell responses to AZD1222 COVID-19 vaccine. The assay was immunoSEQ multiplex PCR, and TCRdb's table has in-frame clones only and misses some. This table has over 150,000 clones, 80% to 90% appearing once. Sequencing was performed on peripheral blood, taken 28 days after the second AZD1222 dose. These receptors all stem from an adult who received the AZD1222 COVID-19 vaccine.

V gene TRBV28 combines with J gene TRBJ2-7, with TRBD2 matching 12 bases. Trimming removed 7 bases from V and 2 bases from J; junction bases left unmatched: 6. Germline V lookup: CDR1 MDHEN, CDR2 SYDVKM. The CDR3 runs 15 residues. The CDR3 coding sequence is TGTGCCAGCATCCCGGGACTAGCGGGCACCTACGAGCAGTACTTC. This encodes CASIPGLAGTYEQYF.

The rearrangement links TRBV9 to TRBJ1-1; D is undetermined. The CDR3 is made up of 15 amino acids. Germline loops: CDR1 SGDLS, CDR2 YYNGEE. V lost 0 bases, J lost 3 bases, and 12 bases lay in between. CDR3: CASSVAGGAYTEAFF. CDR3 DNA sequence: TGTGCCAGCAGCGTAGCGGGAGGCGCGTACACTGAAGCTTTCTTT.

The rearrangement links TRBV7-9 to TRBJ1-1; maybe TRBD1 (5 bases). CDR1 is SEHNR and CDR2 is FQNEAQ in the germline V gene (reference sequence). Trimming stripped 5 bases from V and 8 bases from J, with 15 bases between. The CDR3 consists of 13 residues. The chain's CDR3 is CASSLSRDGEAFF. In DNA form, the CDR3 reads TGTGCCAGCAGCCTCTCGAGGGACGGAGAAGCTTTCTTT.

This clone was seen only once. The chain is built from TRBV18 and TRBJ2-7, with D possibly matching TRBD2 (5 bases). Per the germline V gene, CDR1 is KGHSH and CDR2 is LQKENI. There are 13 residues in the CDR3. V gave up 2 bases and J gave up 1 base, with 6 bases separating them. CDR3 region: CASSPTGSYEQYF. As DNA, the CDR3 is TGTGCCAGCTCACCAACGGGATCCTACGAGCAGTACTTC.

In its sample, this clone was seen once. Germline is not matched at one junction end, which may reflect a read error. The chain is built from TRBV27 and TRBJ1-1; TRBD1 aligns across 12 bases. CDR3 length equals 17 residues. The germline V gene has CDR1 MNHEY and CDR2 SMNVEV (reference sequence). The CDR3 nucleotides read TGTGCCAGCTGTTTAACGGGACAGGGGGCCCCGAACACTGAAGCTTTCTTT. The encoded protein is CASCLTGQGAPNTEAFF.

The rearrangement uses TRBV27 and TRBJ1-1; D remains unclear. The CDR3 consists of 13 residues. The V gene's germline CDR1 is MNHEY and CDR2 SMNVEV (reference sequence). V shed 7 bases and J shed 0 bases, with 9 bases lying between them. The CDR3: CASIDRLNTEAFF. The CDR3 bases are TGTGCCAGCATCGATAGATTGAACACTGAAGCTTTCTTT.

The rearrangement uses TRBV12-3 or TRBV12-4 and TRBJ1-1; 7 bases agree with TRBD1. V was pared by 6 bases and J by 3 bases, with 4 bases of the junction left unmatched. The CDR3 consists of 13 residues. The CDR3 is CASSLTGDTEAFF. The CDR3 region has the DNA TGTGCCAGCAGCCTTACAGGGGACACTGAAGCTTTCTTT.

Worth noting for this clone: Other DNA sequences in the sample encode the same CDR3. The chain is built from TRBV5-1 and TRBJ1-1; D unclear. There are 13 residues in the CDR3. The V gene lost 2 bases and the J gene lost 1 base, with 6 bases spanning the gap. Germline values: CDR1 SGHRS, CDR2 YFSETQ. CDR3 DNA: TGCGCCAGCAGCTTAGGCCGGAACACTGAAGCTTTCTTT. This translates into CASSLGRNTEAFF. Full variable domain (rest looked up from reference TRBV5-1 and TRBJ1-1): KAGVTQTPRYLIKTRGQQVTLSCSPISGHRSVSWYQQTPGQGLQFLFEYFSETQRNKGNFPGRFSGRQFSNSRSEMNVSTLELGDSALYLCASSLGRNTEAFFGQGTRLTVV.

The CDR3 coding sequence is TGTGCCAGCAGTTCTTCTGGGGGGCGTAATTCACCCCTCCACTTT. Residues: CASSSSGGRNSPLHF. The chain employs TRBV6-5 and TRBJ1-6; D may be TRBD1 (6 bases). Trimming stripped 4 bases from V and 6 bases from J, with 13 bases between. This CDR3 region has 15 residues. Germline V lookup: CDR1 MNHEY, CDR2 SVGAGI.

The chain couples TRBV19 to TRBJ2-7; perhaps TRBD1 as D (7 bases). The CDR3 runs to 16 residues. Germline assignment: CDR1 LNHDA and CDR2 SQIVND (reference sequence). V lost 3 bases and J lost 4, with 19 bases in between. CDR3 loop: CASSIATAGQWYEQYF. The CDR3 DNA reads TGTGCCAGTAGTATCGCCACCGCGGGACAGTGGTACGAGCAGTACTTC.

V and J are TRBV11-3 and TRBJ1-1; D is unclear. With 3 bases removed from V and 1 base from J, the gap between germline ends came to 6 bases. Germline V gene lookup returns CDR1 SGHNT and CDR2 YENEEA. This CDR3 is built from 13 residues. The CDR3 region has the DNA TGTGCCAGCAGCTTGGAGAAGAACACTGAAGCTTTCTTT. It yields the protein CASSLEKNTEAFF.

The V gene is TRBV5-4, the J gene TRBJ1-1; D gene uncertain. Germline CDR1 reads SGHNT; CDR2 reads YYREEE (reference sequence). The CDR3 consists of 12 residues. Trimming took 4 bases from V and 4 from J, leaving 8 bases between them. CDR3 nucleotide sequence: TGTGCCAGCAGCCCGAGGGCCACTGAAGCTTTCTTT. The encoded protein is CASSPRATEAFF.

This clone was observed a handful of times. The chain carries TRBV3-1 (or the pseudogene TRBV3-2) and TRBJ2-5, with D unresolved. V gave up 0 bases and J gave up 5 bases, with 13 bases separating them. This CDR3 contains 15 residues. Germline assignment: CDR1 LGHDT and CDR2 YNNKEL (reference sequence). Here the CDR3 reads CASSQDGTPRETQYF. CDR3 DNA sequence: TGTGCCAGCAGCCAAGATGGAACCCCGCGGGAGACCCAGTACTTC.

This rearrangement joins TRBV5-1 to TRBJ1-1; 8 bases are shared with TRBD1. This CDR3 has 15 residues. The V gene's germline CDR1 is SGHRS and CDR2 YFSETQ. The V and J ends lost 4 bases and 3 bases, in that order; junction bases with no gene match: 8. The CDR3: CASSPVTGVDTEAFF. The CDR3 region has the DNA TGCGCCAGCAGCCCGGTGACAGGGGTGGACACTGAAGCTTTCTTT.

This clone was seen more than once but under ten times. This CDR3 is CASSQRLAIEDEQFF. The CDR3, as DNA: TGTGCCAGCAGCCAAAGGCTAGCGATTGAGGATGAGCAGTTCTTC. The V and J genes are TRBV3-1 (or the pseudogene TRBV3-2) and TRBJ2-1; D is perhaps TRBD2 (6 bases). V was cut by 2 bases and J by 8 bases, with 16 bases left in between. The CDR3 is 15 amino acids. Looked up from germline, CDR1 is LGHDT and CDR2 is YNNKEL (reference sequence).